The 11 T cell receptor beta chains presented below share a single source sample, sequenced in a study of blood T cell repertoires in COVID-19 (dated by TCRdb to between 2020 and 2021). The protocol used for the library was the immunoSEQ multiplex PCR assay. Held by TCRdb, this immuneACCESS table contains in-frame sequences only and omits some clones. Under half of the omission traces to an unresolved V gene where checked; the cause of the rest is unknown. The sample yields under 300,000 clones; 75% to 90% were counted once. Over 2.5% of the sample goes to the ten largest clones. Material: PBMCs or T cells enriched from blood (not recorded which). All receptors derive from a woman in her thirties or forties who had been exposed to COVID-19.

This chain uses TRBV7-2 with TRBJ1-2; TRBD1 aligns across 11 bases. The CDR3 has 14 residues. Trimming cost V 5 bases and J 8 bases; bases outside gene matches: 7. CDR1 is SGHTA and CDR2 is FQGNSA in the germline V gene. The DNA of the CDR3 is TGTGCCAGCAGCGCCGGACAGGGGGCAAAGGGCTACACCTTC. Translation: CASSAGQGAKGYTF.

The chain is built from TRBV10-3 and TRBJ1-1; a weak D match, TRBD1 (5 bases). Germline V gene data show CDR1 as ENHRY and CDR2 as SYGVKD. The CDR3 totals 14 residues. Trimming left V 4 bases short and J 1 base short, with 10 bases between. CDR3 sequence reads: CAISVGEGNTEAFF. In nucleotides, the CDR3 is TGTGCCATCAGTGTGGGGGAGGGGAACACTGAAGCTTTCTTT.

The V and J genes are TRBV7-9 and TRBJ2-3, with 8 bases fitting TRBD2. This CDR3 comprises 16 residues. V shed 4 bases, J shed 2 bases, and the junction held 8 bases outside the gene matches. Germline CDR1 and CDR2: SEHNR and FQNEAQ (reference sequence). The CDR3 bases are TGTGCCAGCAGCTCGCCGGGAGGGGGAATCACAGATACGCAGTATTTT. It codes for CASSSPGGGITDTQYF.

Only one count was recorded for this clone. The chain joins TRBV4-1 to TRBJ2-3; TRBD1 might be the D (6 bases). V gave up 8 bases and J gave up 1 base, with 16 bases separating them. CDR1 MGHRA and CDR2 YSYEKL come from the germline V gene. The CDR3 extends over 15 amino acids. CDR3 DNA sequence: TGCGCCAGCGGACAGCGGCGCCCAGGCACAGATACGCAGTATTTT. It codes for CASGQRRPGTDTQYF.

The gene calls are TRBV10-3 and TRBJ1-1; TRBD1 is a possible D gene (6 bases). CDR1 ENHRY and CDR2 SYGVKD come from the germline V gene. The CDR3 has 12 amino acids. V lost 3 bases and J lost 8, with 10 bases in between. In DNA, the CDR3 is TGTGCCATCAGTGAAGGGGGATCCGAAGCTTTCTTT. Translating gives CAISEGGSEAFF.

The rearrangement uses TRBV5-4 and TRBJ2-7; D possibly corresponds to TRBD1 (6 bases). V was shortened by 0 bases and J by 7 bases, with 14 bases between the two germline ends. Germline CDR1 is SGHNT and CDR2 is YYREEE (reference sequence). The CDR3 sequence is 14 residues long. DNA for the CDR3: TGTGCCAGCAGCTTGGGGCTAGGGGGTGGAGAGCAGTACGTC. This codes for CASSLGLGGGEQYV.

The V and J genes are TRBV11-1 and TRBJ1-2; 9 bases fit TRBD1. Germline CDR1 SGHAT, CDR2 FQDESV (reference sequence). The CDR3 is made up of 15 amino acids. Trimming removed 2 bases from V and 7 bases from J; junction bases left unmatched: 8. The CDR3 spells CASSLIGDRASGYTF. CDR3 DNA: TGTGCCAGCAGCTTAATCGGGGACAGGGCATCTGGCTACACCTTC.

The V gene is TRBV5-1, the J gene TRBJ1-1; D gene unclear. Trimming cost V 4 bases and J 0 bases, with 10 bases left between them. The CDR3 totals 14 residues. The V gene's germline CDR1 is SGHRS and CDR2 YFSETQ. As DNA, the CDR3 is TGCGCCAGCAGCGTGAGCCTATTGAACACTGAAGCTTTCTTT. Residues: CASSVSLLNTEAFF.

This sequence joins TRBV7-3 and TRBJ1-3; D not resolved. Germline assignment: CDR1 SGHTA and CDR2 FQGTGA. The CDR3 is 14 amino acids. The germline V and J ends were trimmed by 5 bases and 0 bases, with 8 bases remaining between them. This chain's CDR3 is CASSRGGSGNTIYF. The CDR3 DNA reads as TGTGCCAGCAGCAGAGGCGGCTCTGGAAACACCATATATTTT.

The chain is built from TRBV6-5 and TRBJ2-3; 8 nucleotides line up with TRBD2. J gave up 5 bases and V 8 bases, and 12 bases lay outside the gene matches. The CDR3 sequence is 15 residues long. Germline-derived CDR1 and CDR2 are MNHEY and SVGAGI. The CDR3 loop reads CASRGGRALVDTQYF. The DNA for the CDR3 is TGTGCCAGCCGGGGGGGGAGGGCCCTTGTAGATACGCAGTATTTT.

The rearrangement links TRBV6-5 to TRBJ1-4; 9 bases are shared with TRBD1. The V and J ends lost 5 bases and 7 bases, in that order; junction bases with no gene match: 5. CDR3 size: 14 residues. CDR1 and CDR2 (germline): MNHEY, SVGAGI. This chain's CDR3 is CASSTSGQGEKLFF. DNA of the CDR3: TGTGCCAGCAGTACCTCGGGACAGGGTGAAAAACTGTTTTTT.